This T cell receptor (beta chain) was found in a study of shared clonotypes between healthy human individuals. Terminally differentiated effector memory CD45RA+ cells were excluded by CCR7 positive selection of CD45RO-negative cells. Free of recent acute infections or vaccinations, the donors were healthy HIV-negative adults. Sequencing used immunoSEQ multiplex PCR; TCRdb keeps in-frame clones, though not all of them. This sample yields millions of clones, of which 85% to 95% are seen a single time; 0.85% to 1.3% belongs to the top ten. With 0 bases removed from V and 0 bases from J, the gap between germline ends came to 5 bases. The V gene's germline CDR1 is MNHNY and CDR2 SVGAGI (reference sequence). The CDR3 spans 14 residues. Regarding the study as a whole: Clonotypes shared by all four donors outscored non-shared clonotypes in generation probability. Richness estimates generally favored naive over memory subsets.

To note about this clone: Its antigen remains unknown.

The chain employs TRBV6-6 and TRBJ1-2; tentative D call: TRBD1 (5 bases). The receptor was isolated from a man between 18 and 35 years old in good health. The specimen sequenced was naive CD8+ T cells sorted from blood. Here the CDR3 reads CASSYSTANYGYTF. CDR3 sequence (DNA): TGTGCCAGCAGTTACTCGACAGCTAACTATGGCTACACCTTC.